This T cell receptor beta chain was identified during a study of blood T cell repertoires in COVID-19. Background on the study: The samples span acute and convalescent COVID-19 from the United States, Italy and Spain. From T cells, B-cell-depleted T cells, or PBMCs came the material, which was cDNA or gDNA.

Original handling: Estimation of nucleated cell counts relied on the amplification of reference gene primers. Data came from immunoSEQ multiplex PCR; TCRdb stores just in-frame clones and leaves some out. V, J and clone size reflect that table, while D and trimming were determined from the DNA. The sample shows 150,000 to 200,000 clones, roughly nine tenths of them seen only once. The CDR3 consists of 15 residues. CDR1 is SGHNT and CDR2 is YENEEA in the germline V gene. J gave up 9 bases and V 1 base, and 8 bases lay outside the gene matches. The gene calls are TRBV11-3 and TRBJ2-1, with 8 positions matching TRBD2. Sequenced sample: peripheral blood. The TCR comes from a woman of 80 years or more in a cohort sampled during active or convalescent COVID-19. CDR3: CASSLGNSGNGEQFF. The CDR3 DNA reads TGTGCCAGCAGCTTAGGGAATAGCGGGAACGGTGAGCAGTTCTTC.